One and the same sample provided the 32 T cell receptor beta chains below, sequenced in a study of T cell responses to AZD1222 COVID-19 vaccine. TCRdb keeps only in-frame clones here, not all; method: immunoSEQ multiplex PCR. The sample holds about 86,000 clones, around 80% seen once. The material was peripheral blood, obtained on day 0 of AZD1222 vaccination. Source of these receptors: an adult in good health.

V is TRBV2 and J is TRBJ1-1, with no clear D. The germline V and J ends were trimmed by 7 bases and 5 bases, with 17 bases remaining between them. The CDR3 totals 14 residues. The germline CDR1 and CDR2 sequences are SNHLY and FYNNEI. CDR3 sequence reads: CASTQSADPTEAFF. The CDR3 DNA reads as TGTGCCAGCACTCAGTCCGCGGACCCTACTGAAGCTTTCTTT.

V usage is TRBV6-5 and J usage is TRBJ2-7; possibly TRBD1 for D (5 bases). Germline loops: CDR1 MNHEY, CDR2 SVGAGI. The CDR3 sequence is 12 residues long. V was clipped by 8 bases and J by 3 bases, with 11 bases between them. In nucleotides, the CDR3 is TGTGCCAGCTTGGGGCAGTACTACGAGCAGTACTTC. It yields the protein CASLGQYYEQYF.

Worth noting for this clone: Sequence at one end of the junction differs from germline and may be a read error. This rearrangement joins TRBV7-7 to TRBJ2-3, with 11 bases that match TRBD2. The CDR3 sequence is 15 residues long. CDR1 and CDR2 (germline): SSHAT, FNYEAQ (reference sequence). CDR3 sequence: CASSAGLAASDTQYF. The CDR3 bases are TGTGCTAGCAGCGCGGGACTAGCGGCCTCAGATACGCAGTATTTT.

This clone was counted at least ten times. The rearrangement uses TRBV7-7 and TRBJ2-5, with 7 bases identical to TRBD1. There are 13 residues in the CDR3. J was trimmed by 4 bases and V by 1 base; bases with no gene match: 0. The germline V gene has CDR1 SSHAT and CDR2 FNYEAQ (reference sequence). The CDR3 is CASSLGQGETQYF. In DNA, the CDR3 is TGTGCCAGCAGCTTAGGACAGGGAGAGACCCAGTACTTC.

The V call is TRBV19, the J call TRBJ1-4; maybe TRBD1 (5 bases). Germline V gene sequence: CDR1 LNHDA, CDR2 SQIVND (reference sequence). The CDR3 has 15 residues. With 9 bases removed from V and 2 bases from J, the gap between germline ends came to 16 bases. The CDR3 region is CASRDRPTTNEKLFF. The DNA for the CDR3 is TGTGCCAGCCGAGACAGACCTACGACTAATGAAAAACTGTTTTTT. Together with reference TRBV19 and TRBJ1-4, the CDR3 gives the full variable domain: DGGITQSPKYLFRKEGQNVTLSCEQNLNHDAMYWYRQDPGQGLRLIYYSQIVNDFQKGDIAEGYSVSREKKESFPLTVTSAQKNPTAFYLCASRDRPTTNEKLFFGSGTQLSVL.

The rearrangement joins TRBV5-1 to TRBJ2-5; 10 positions agree with TRBD1. The CDR3 totals 15 residues. Germline V lookup: CDR1 SGHRS, CDR2 YFSETQ. J lost 4 bases, V lost 2 bases, and 5 bases had no gene match. CDR3 in amino acids: CASSFGTGERETQYF. Written as DNA, the CDR3 is TGCGCCAGCAGCTTCGGGACAGGGGAAAGAGAGACCCAGTACTTC.

This chain joins TRBV5-8 and TRBJ2-7; possibly TRBD1 for D (5 bases). In germline, CDR1 is SGHTS, CDR2 YDEGEE. The CDR3 length is 12 residues. The V and J ends lost 4 bases and 3 bases respectively, with 8 bases between them. The CDR3 here is CASSRGYYEQYF. The CDR3 DNA sequence: TGTGCCAGCAGCAGGGGCTACTACGAGCAGTACTTC.

This chain joins TRBV18 and TRBJ1-4; 7 bases agree with TRBD1. The CDR3 has 15 amino acids. Germline loops: CDR1 KGHSH, CDR2 LQKENI. With V trimmed by 2 bases and J by 7 bases, 7 bases remained unmatched. CDR3 sequence: CASSPFPGQIEKLFF. Written as DNA, the CDR3 is TGTGCCAGCTCACCATTTCCGGGACAGATTGAAAAACTGTTTTTT.

This chain links TRBV2 with TRBJ2-3, with 8 bases that match TRBD2. V was pared by 9 bases and J by 6 bases, with 11 bases of the junction left unmatched. Germline lookup yields CDR1 SNHLY and CDR2 FYNNEI. The CDR3 runs 14 residues. The CDR3 nucleotides are TGTGCCAGAGGGACTAGAACCCCCACGGATACGCAGTATTTT. Residues: CARGTRTPTDTQYF.

The J gene is TRBJ2-5, the V gene TRBV7-9; a weak D match, TRBD1 (5 bases). Germline V lookup: CDR1 SEHNR, CDR2 FQNEAQ (reference sequence). The CDR3 is made up of 14 amino acids. Trimming took off 5 bases at V and 5 bases at J, with 15 bases between the two ends. Written as DNA, the CDR3 is TGTGCCAGCAGCGTGGTACAGGACCGGGAGACCCAGTACTTC. This codes for CASSVVQDRETQYF.

This rearrangement joins TRBV5-1 to TRBJ2-6, with D possibly being TRBD1 (5 bases). The CDR3 extends over 15 amino acids. Germline values: CDR1 SGHRS, CDR2 YFSETQ. V gave up 3 bases and J gave up 0 bases, with 7 bases separating them. The CDR3 nucleotides are TGCGCCAGCAGCTCCCAGGGCTCTGGGGCCAACGTCCTGACTTTC. This codes for CASSSQGSGANVLTF.

This chain links TRBV7-7 with TRBJ2-1, with 7 bases matching TRBD2. The CDR3 extends over 18 amino acids. Germline-derived CDR1 and CDR2 are SSHAT and FNYEAQ (reference sequence). V shed 1 base and J 0 bases; nucleotides not matched to a gene: 9. The chain's CDR3 is CASSLERVSGTSYNEQFF. CDR3 DNA: TGTGCCAGCAGCTTAGAGCGAGTAAGCGGGACCTCCTACAATGAGCAGTTCTTC.

This chain connects TRBV3-1 (or the pseudogene TRBV3-2) to TRBJ1-5; no firm D call. The V and J ends lost 8 bases and 3 bases respectively, with 14 bases between them. The germline gives CDR1 LGHDT, CDR2 YNNKEL (reference sequence). The length of the CDR3 is 14 residues. The CDR3 bases are TGTGCCAGCTCACCGACAAGGGCCAATCAGCCCCAGCATTTT. Its protein product is CASSPTRANQPQHF.

This chain connects TRBV4-1 to TRBJ2-1; a possible D gene is TRBD2 (6 bases). Looked up from germline, CDR1 is MGHRA and CDR2 is YSYEKL. The CDR3 is made up of 16 amino acids. V was pared by 4 bases and J by 3 bases, with 16 bases between. The CDR3 region has the DNA TGCGCCAGCAGCCTATTAGCTAGCGCACGCTACAATGAGCAGTTCTTC. Its protein product is CASSLLASARYNEQFF.

The rearrangement joins TRBV2 to TRBJ2-1, with 7 positions matching TRBD2. The length of the CDR3 is 15 residues. Germline V lookup: CDR1 SNHLY, CDR2 FYNNEI. CDR3 loop: CACQSAGENYNEQFF. The CDR3 DNA is TGTGCTTGCCAGTCGGCGGGAGAGAACTACAATGAGCAGTTCTTC.

The chain combines TRBV18 with TRBJ2-3, with TRBD2 identical over 10 bases. This CDR3 has 15 residues. Germline V CDR1 and CDR2: KGHSH, LQKENI. Trimming took 2 bases from V and 3 from J; bases not matched to a gene: 2. CDR3 sequence reads: CASSPGGLATDTQYF. Here the CDR3 DNA reads TGTGCCAGCTCACCAGGGGGACTAGCGACAGATACGCAGTATTTT. Full variable domain (remainder filled in from reference TRBV18 and TRBJ2-3): NAGVMQNPRHLVRRRGQEARLRCSPMKGHSHVYWYRQLPEEGLKFMVYLQKENIIDESGMPKERFSAEFPKEGPSILRIQQVVRGDSAAYFCASSPGGLATDTQYFGPGTRLTVL.

The V gene is TRBV6-5, the J gene TRBJ2-1; 8 positions agree with TRBD1. In germline, CDR1 is MNHEY, CDR2 SVGAGI. The ends lost 1 base at V and 3 bases at J; junction bases unmatched: 5. The CDR3 runs 16 residues. CDR3 DNA sequence: TGTGCCAGCAGTTACTACGGGACAGGAGTCTACAATGAGCAGTTCTTC. Protein sequence: CASSYYGTGVYNEQFF.

This clone has a handful of counts. V is TRBV7-2 and J is TRBJ1-4; 9 bases agree with TRBD1. Trimming took 5 bases from V and 2 from J; bases not matched to a gene: 12. CDR3 length: 18 residues. CDR1 is SGHTA, CDR2 FQGNSA, per germline. The CDR3 here is CASSPRLRTGATNEKLFF. The CDR3 DNA is TGTGCCAGCAGCCCCCGCCTCAGGACAGGGGCCACTAATGAAAAACTGTTTTTT. Full variable domain (missing parts from reference TRBV7-2 and TRBJ1-4): GAGVSQSPSNKVTEKGKDVELRCDPISGHTALYWYRQSLGQGLEFLIYFQGNSAPDKSGLPSDRFSAERTGGSVSTLTIQRTQQEDSAVYLCASSPRLRTGATNEKLFFGSGTQLSVL.

V is TRBV6-5 and J is TRBJ1-2; a possible D gene is TRBD1 (6 bases). Germline CDR1 MNHEY, CDR2 SVGAGI. The length of the CDR3 is 14 residues. The V end lost 4 bases, the J end lost 5 bases, and 14 bases lay between the germline ends. The CDR3 DNA is TGTGCCAGCAGTTTTCAAAAGGGGGATTATGGCTACACCTTC. It codes for CASSFQKGDYGYTF.

The chain links TRBV3-1 (or the pseudogene TRBV3-2) to TRBJ2-3; D possibly corresponds to TRBD1 (5 bases). The germline V and J ends were trimmed by 1 base and 5 bases, with 13 bases remaining between them. The CDR3 length is 15 residues. CDR1 and CDR2 from the germline V gene are LGHDT and YNNKEL (reference sequence). The CDR3 DNA reads as TGTGCCAGCAGCCAAGCAGCTGAAAGGGGAGATACGCAGTATTTT. Its protein is CASSQAAERGDTQYF.

The chain uses TRBV7-6 and TRBJ2-1; D is unclear. The CDR3 totals 15 residues. Trimming removed 0 bases from V and 2 bases from J, with 8 bases in between. CDR1 SGHVS and CDR2 FNYEAQ come from the germline V gene. The CDR3 region is CASSLAETTYNEQFF. In DNA, the CDR3 is TGTGCCAGCAGCTTAGCCGAGACCACCTACAATGAGCAGTTCTTC.

This chain uses TRBV6-2 or TRBV6-3 with TRBJ2-7, with TRBD2 matching over 13 bases. V lost 5 bases and J lost 11; bases outside the gene matches: 12. The CDR3 totals 15 residues. Germline-derived CDR1 and CDR2 are MNHEY and SVGEGT. The DNA of the CDR3 is TGTGCCAGCAGTACTCAACCCGGACTAGCGGGAGAGGAGTACTTC. It encodes CASSTQPGLAGEEYF.

The J gene is TRBJ1-4, the V gene TRBV10-3; 9 bases match TRBD1. The CDR3 has 15 amino acids. The V and J ends lost 2 bases and 6 bases, in that order; junction bases with no gene match: 4. Germline V lookup: CDR1 ENHRY, CDR2 SYGVKD. The CDR3 protein is CAISETQGAYEKLFF. CDR3 nucleotides: TGTGCCATCAGTGAGACACAGGGGGCGTATGAAAAACTGTTTTTT.

This clone occurred once. The chain links TRBV5-1 to TRBJ2-5; 7 bases line up with TRBD2. The length of the CDR3 is 15 residues. The germline CDR1 and CDR2 sequences are SGHRS and YFSETQ. The trim removed 3 bases at V and 2 bases at J, leaving 7 bases unmatched. The CDR3 DNA sequence: TGCGCCAGCAGCTCGGCGGGGACTACTCAAGAGACCCAGTACTTC. Translated: CASSSAGTTQETQYF.

The rearrangement joins TRBV5-5 to TRBJ2-7; TRBD1 or TRBD2 may be the D gene (5 bases each). Per germline, CDR1 SGHKS and CDR2 YYEKEE (reference sequence). Trimming shortened V by 3 bases and J by 3 bases, and 16 bases separated the two germline ends. This CDR3 is built from 15 residues. CDR3 protein: CASSWERGAYYEQYF. CDR3 nucleotide sequence: TGTGCCAGCAGCTGGGAGAGGGGCGCCTACTACGAGCAGTACTTC.

The chain is built from TRBV19 and TRBJ1-6, with TRBD1 identical over 10 bases. Germline V gives CDR1 LNHDA, CDR2 SQIVND (reference sequence). The CDR3 covers 13 residues. V was pared by 9 bases and J by 6 bases, with 2 bases of the junction left unmatched. The CDR3 here is CASGTGVNSPLHF. For the CDR3, the DNA is TGTGCCAGCGGGACAGGGGTTAATTCACCCCTCCACTTT.

The V gene is TRBV5-1, the J gene TRBJ2-2, with D hard to call. The germline V gene encodes CDR1 SGHRS and CDR2 YFSETQ. V was shortened by 0 bases and J by 3 bases, with 6 bases between the two germline ends. The CDR3 is made up of 14 amino acids. CDR3 nucleotide sequence: TGCGCCAGCAGCTTGGACAGTTACACCGGGGAGCTGTTTTTT. It yields the protein CASSLDSYTGELFF.

This rearrangement joins TRBV5-1 to TRBJ1-2; possible D gene TRBD1, 6 bases. The V end was cut by 0 bases, the J end by 4 bases, with 16 bases between. Germline V gives CDR1 SGHRS, CDR2 YFSETQ. CDR3 size: 16 residues. For the CDR3, the DNA is TGCGCCAGCAGCTTGGCAGAGGGGGAGCTTAGCTATGGCTACACCTTC. Translating gives CASSLAEGELSYGYTF.

V is TRBV29-1 and J is TRBJ1-1, with TRBD1 matching over 10 bases. Germline V gives CDR1 SQVTM, CDR2 ANQGSEA. The CDR3 has 14 amino acids. J lost 5 bases, V lost 4 bases, and 7 bases had no gene match. The CDR3 DNA sequence: TGCAGCGTTGCTGTGGACAGGGGGATTACTGAAGCTTTCTTT. It encodes CSVAVDRGITEAFF.

The V and J genes are TRBV3-1 (or the pseudogene TRBV3-2) and TRBJ2-1; D gene unclear. Germline CDR1 reads LGHDT; CDR2 reads YNNKEL (reference sequence). Trimming removed 2 bases from V and 5 bases from J, with 13 bases in between. The CDR3 has 15 residues. The CDR3 sequence is CASSQPPFLHNEQFF. DNA for the CDR3: TGTGCCAGCAGCCAACCCCCCTTTCTGCACAATGAGCAGTTCTTC.

This clone has ten or more counts. The gene calls are TRBV18 and TRBJ1-4, with D unresolved. Deletions cut 6 bases from V and 8 bases from J, with 13 bases between. Germline V gene data show CDR1 as KGHSH and CDR2 as LQKENI. The CDR3 runs to 13 residues. This CDR3 reads CASSRDGREKLFF. CDR3 coding DNA: TGTGCCAGCTCGCGTGATGGAAGGGAAAAACTGTTTTTT.

CDR3 DNA: TGTGCCAGCAGTTTACAGGAGCGCTATGGCTACACCTTC. Translation: CASSLQERYGYTF. The V call is TRBV7-9, the J call TRBJ1-2, with a weak D call TRBD1 (5 bases). This CDR3 has 13 amino acids. From germline, CDR1 is SEHNR and CDR2 FQNEAQ (reference sequence). V lost 6 bases to trimming and J lost 4 bases, with 12 bases between them.